These 29 T cell receptor beta chains came from one sample sequenced in a study of T cell repertoires in cytomegalovirus infection. No antigen has been identified for these receptors. TCRdb redid the calling of the reads with MiXCR, one entry per CDR3 protein. The sample has about a million distinct CDR3 sequences; 31% are singletons. Sequenced here: cultured CD8+ T cells from PBMCs, sampled from culture after CMV antigen stimulation. The receptors were sampled from a human donor in good health (CMV status not recorded). Some clones in this sample may be carry-over from other donors' samples.

J is TRBJ1-1 and V is TRBV5-1, with D possibly TRBD1 on 5 matching bases. Trimming took 7 bases from V and 4 from J, leaving 14 bases between them. This CDR3 spans 13 amino acids. Germline-derived CDR1 and CDR2 are SGHRS and YFSETQ. In nucleotides, the CDR3 is TGCGCCAGCGCGGTAGGGGCGGGCACTGAAGCTTTCTTT. Translated: CASAVGAGTEAFF.

Only a few counts were recorded for this clonotype. The chain has TRBV7-6 and TRBJ1-3; 9 nucleotides line up with TRBD1. CDR3 length: 15 amino acids. The germline gives CDR1 SGHVS, CDR2 FNYEAQ. The V and J ends lost 5 bases and 3 bases, in that order; junction bases with no gene match: 5. The CDR3 DNA is TGTGCCAGCAGCCCCGGACAGGGGTTTGGAAACACCATATATTTT. Residues: CASSPGQGFGNTIYF.

This chain joins TRBV29-1 and TRBJ2-1; perhaps TRBD1 as D (6 bases). V lost 7 bases, J lost 1 base, and 17 bases lay in between. This CDR3 comprises 15 residues. Germline V gene sequence: CDR1 SQVTM, CDR2 ANQGSEA. The CDR3 coding sequence is TGCAGCGGTATTGGGGGCTTTGGTTCCTACAATGAGCAGTTCTTC. Its protein is CSGIGGFGSYNEQFF.

In this sample, this clonotype turned up many times. This chain joins TRBV25-1 and TRBJ2-6; TRBD1 agrees at 9 bases. The germline CDR1 and CDR2 sequences are MGHDK and SYGVNS. The CDR3 contains 20 residues. The V and J ends lost 4 bases and 3 bases, in that order; junction bases with no gene match: 16. This chain's CDR3 is CASSGPARTGAGGGANVLTF. The CDR3 DNA sequence: TGTGCCAGCAGTGGGCCGGCCCGGACAGGGGCCGGTGGTGGGGCCAACGTCCTGACTTTC. Combining the CDR3 with reference TRBV25-1 and TRBJ2-6 gives the whole variable domain EADIYQTPRYLVIGTGKKITLECSQTMGHDKMYWYQQDPGMELHLIHYSYGVNSTEKGDLSSESTVSRIRTEHFPLTLESARPSHTSQYLCASSGPARTGAGGGANVLTFGAGSRLTVL.

CDR3 sequence reads: CASSFGQGKYEQYF. In DNA, the CDR3 is TGTGCCAGCAGTTTTGGCCAGGGTAAATACGAGCAGTACTTC. V is TRBV27 and J is TRBJ2-7; tentative D call: TRBD1 (5 bases). V lost 3 bases to trimming and J lost 4 bases, with 13 bases between them. Germline lookup yields CDR1 MNHEY and CDR2 SMNVEV (reference sequence). This CDR3 contains 14 residues.

This rearrangement joins TRBV15 to TRBJ2-1; tentative D call: TRBD2 (6 bases). This CDR3 region has 16 residues. Trimming took off 4 bases at V and 5 bases at J, with 18 bases between the two ends. Germline values: CDR1 LNHNV, CDR2 YYDKDF (reference sequence). The CDR3 region has the DNA TGTGCCACCAGCACCCCAAGTGGGGACTTGAACAATGAGCAGTTCTTC. It specifies CATSTPSGDLNNEQFF.

This clonotype was seen more than once but under ten times. The rearrangement links TRBV20-1 to TRBJ1-1; tentative D call: TRBD1 (5 bases). Germline lookup yields CDR1 DFQATT and CDR2 SNEGSKA (reference sequence). The CDR3 totals 14 residues. The V end was cut by 3 bases, the J end by 0 bases, with 11 bases between. DNA of the CDR3: TGCAGTGCTAGGTATGGGGGTATGAACACTGAAGCTTTCTTT. This translates into CSARYGGMNTEAFF.

This chain links TRBV27 with TRBJ1-5; D is ambiguous. CDR3 length equals 13 residues. Between the trimmed V and J ends, which lost 6 bases and 5 bases, there was a span of 11 bases. CDR1 is MNHEY, CDR2 SMNVEV, per germline (reference sequence). The CDR3 sequence is CASRLSYYQPQHF. The CDR3 DNA follows: TGTGCCAGCAGACTTTCGTACTATCAGCCCCAGCATTTT.

The genes are TRBV2 and TRBJ1-2, with TRBD1 identical over 11 bases. The CDR3 sequence is 14 residues long. Germline-derived CDR1 and CDR2 are SNHLY and FYNNEI. J gave up 5 bases and V 4 bases, and 3 bases lay outside the gene matches. This CDR3 is CASSGTGGEYGYTF. For the CDR3, the DNA is TGTGCCAGCAGTGGGACAGGGGGCGAGTATGGCTACACCTTC.

CDR3 amino acids: CASSPVPSGKETQYF. CDR3 in DNA: TGTGCCAGCAGTCCCGTCCCCAGCGGCAAAGAGACCCAGTACTTC. The chain couples TRBV6-5 to TRBJ2-5; possibly TRBD2 for D (5 bases). Trimming shortened V by 5 bases and J by 3 bases, and 16 bases separated the two germline ends. The germline V gene has CDR1 MNHEY and CDR2 SVGAGI. The length of the CDR3 is 15 residues.

This clonotype came up many times. The chain is built from TRBV7-9 and TRBJ2-1, with D possibly being TRBD1 (6 bases). V lost 2 bases to trimming and J lost 6 bases, with 11 bases between them. The CDR3 is 14 amino acids. From germline, CDR1 is SEHNR and CDR2 FQNEAQ (reference sequence). The CDR3 spells CASSLLGTPNEQFF. The CDR3 nucleotides are TGTGCCAGCAGCTTATTGGGGACACCCAATGAGCAGTTCTTC. The full variable domain, in which reference TRBV7-9 and TRBJ2-1 provide the parts outside the CDR3, is DTGVSQNPRHKITKRGQNVTFRCDPISEHNRLYWYRQTLGQGPEFLTYFQNEAQLEKSRLLSDRFSAERPKGSFSTLEIQRTEQGDSAMYLCASSLLGTPNEQFFGPGTRLTVL.

The chain employs TRBV6-6 and TRBJ2-7, with D tentatively TRBD1 or TRBD2 (6 bases each). The germline gives CDR1 MNHNY, CDR2 SVGAGI (reference sequence). The V end lost 6 bases, the J end lost 3 bases, and 21 bases lay between the germline ends. CDR3 length: 16 residues. This CDR3 reads CASSPAVVGGYYEQYF. The DNA for the CDR3 is TGTGCCAGCAGCCCCGCGGTTGTGGGGGGCTACTACGAGCAGTACTTC.

J is TRBJ2-3 and V is TRBV12-3 or TRBV12-4, with 11 bases fitting TRBD2. The ends lost 8 bases at V and 9 bases at J; junction bases unmatched: 28. The CDR3 sequence is 20 residues long. CDR3: CASSSGGPTGLAATGETQYF. Here the CDR3 DNA reads TGTGCCAGCTCTTCCGGGGGGCCCACGGGACTAGCGGCCACCGGGGAGACGCAGTATTTT.

This clonotype was picked up a small number of times. The chain is built from TRBV18 and TRBJ1-5; D is possibly TRBD1 (6 bases). The ends were cut back, 3 bases at V and 6 bases at J, with 18 bases in the middle. The CDR3 loop spans 16 amino acids. Germline loops: CDR1 KGHSH, CDR2 LQKENI. CDR3 sequence reads: CASSPRTELRGQPQHF. The CDR3 nucleotides read TGTGCCAGCTCACCCCGGACAGAACTGAGGGGTCAGCCCCAGCATTTT.

V usage is TRBV6-5 and J usage is TRBJ2-3; D not certain. Trimming removed 2 bases at V and 2 bases at J, with 8 bases between. In germline, CDR1 is MNHEY, CDR2 SVGAGI. The CDR3 spans 14 residues. The CDR3 sequence is CASSYRPYTDTQYF. Written as DNA, the CDR3 is TGTGCCAGCAGTTACCGGCCCTACACAGATACGCAGTATTTT.

Remarks on this clonotype: At one end, the junction sequence differs from germline, possibly due to a read error. The V gene is TRBV5-3, the J gene TRBJ2-4, with TRBD1 as a possible D gene (6 bases). TRBV5-3 is flagged as an ORF with uncertain function. The CDR3 covers 15 residues. In DNA form, the CDR3 reads TGTACCAGCAGCTCGGACGAAGGGGGATGGAACATTCAGTACTTC. Translating it yields CTSSSDEGGWNIQYF.

CDR3 nucleotides: TGTGCCAGCAGCGTAGGCCCAGCCCCCTACGAGCAGTACGTC. This gives the protein CASSVGPAPYEQYV. The chain is built from TRBV9 and TRBJ2-7, with D unresolved. The CDR3 runs 14 residues. Germline CDR1 is SGDLS and CDR2 is YYNGEE. The V end lost 0 bases, the J end lost 2 bases, and 9 bases lay between the germline ends.

The rearrangement links TRBV4-2 to TRBJ2-3, with D perhaps TRBD1 (6 bases). The ends were cut back, 0 bases at V and 2 bases at J, with 9 bases in the middle. This CDR3 region has 15 residues. The germline gives CDR1 LGHNA, CDR2 YNFKEQ. The CDR3 here is CASSQDWTDTDTQYF. The CDR3 nucleotides read TGTGCCAGCAGCCAAGATTGGACAGACACAGATACGCAGTATTTT.

The V gene is TRBV12-3 or TRBV12-4, the J gene TRBJ2-5; TRBD1 or TRBD2 may be the D gene (6 bases each). The length of the CDR3 is 14 residues. V was clipped by 3 bases and J by 5 bases, with 13 bases between them. The CDR3 region is CASSLLGAGETQYF. The CDR3 region has the DNA TGTGCCAGCAGTTTGTTGGGGGCGGGGGAGACCCAGTACTTC.

The V gene is TRBV29-1, the J gene TRBJ1-2; 7 bases align to TRBD1. CDR1 and CDR2 (germline): SQVTM, ANQGSEA. The trim removed 5 bases at V and 7 bases at J, leaving 10 bases unmatched. This CDR3 has 13 amino acids. CDR3 protein: CSVPGGQKGGYTF. The CDR3, as DNA: TGCAGCGTTCCAGGGGGGCAAAAGGGTGGCTACACCTTC.

The rearrangement joins TRBV6-6 to TRBJ2-7; D uncertain. Germline V gene sequence: CDR1 MNHNY, CDR2 SVGAGI (reference sequence). The CDR3 contains 13 residues. V was shortened by 6 bases and J by 0 bases, with 9 bases between the two germline ends. This CDR3 reads CASSFSHSYEQYV. In nucleotides, the CDR3 is TGTGCCAGCAGCTTCAGTCACTCCTACGAGCAGTACGTC.

This clonotype was counted a single time. The J gene is TRBJ1-3, the V gene TRBV10-3, with a weak D call TRBD1 (5 bases). Germline CDR1 is ENHRY and CDR2 is SYGVKD. Trimming removed 8 bases from V and 0 bases from J, with 17 bases in between. There are 16 residues in the CDR3. The CDR3 loop is CAIEAPGQDSGNTIYF. The CDR3 region has the DNA TGTGCCATCGAAGCTCCCGGACAAGACTCTGGAAACACCATATATTTT.

This clonotype has just a few counts. V is TRBV6-2 or TRBV6-3 and J is TRBJ2-1; 7 bases fit TRBD2. Trimming removed 6 bases from V and 2 bases from J; junction bases left unmatched: 4. This CDR3 is 14 amino acids long. Germline lookup yields CDR1 MNHEY and CDR2 SVGEGT. CDR3 DNA sequence: TGTGCCAGCAGCAGACTAGCAGCCTACAATGAGCAGTTCTTC. Translating it yields CASSRLAAYNEQFF.

The sample holds a few counts of this clonotype. This sequence joins TRBV9 and TRBJ2-2; tentatively, D is TRBD1 (6 bases). The V and J ends lost 3 bases and 0 bases respectively, with 15 bases between them. CDR3 length: 17 amino acids. Germline CDR1 is SGDLS and CDR2 is YYNGEE. This chain's CDR3 is CASSDPGHLANTGELFF. In nucleotides, the CDR3 is TGTGCCAGCAGCGACCCGGGACACCTCGCGAACACCGGGGAGCTGTTTTTT.

V and J are TRBV19 and TRBJ1-4; the match to TRBD1 covers 9 bases. The CDR3 has 13 residues. CDR1 and CDR2 from the germline V gene are LNHDA and SQIVND (reference sequence). The V gene end was trimmed by 7 bases and the J gene end by 7 bases; junction bases not matched to a gene: 4. DNA for the CDR3: TGTGCCAGTACTGGACAGGGGATTGAAAAACTGTTTTTT. Translating gives CASTGQGIEKLFF.

This clonotype was recorded many times. V gene TRBV7-9 combines with J gene TRBJ2-1, with 14 bases aligning to TRBD2. With V trimmed by 4 bases and J by 7 bases, 3 bases remained unmatched. CDR3 size: 15 residues. Germline V gene data show CDR1 as SEHNR and CDR2 as FQNEAQ (reference sequence). CDR3 amino acids: CASSSGTSGGNEQFF. DNA for the CDR3: TGTGCCAGCAGCTCCGGGACTAGCGGGGGAAATGAGCAGTTCTTC. Based on the CDR3 plus reference TRBV7-9 and TRBJ2-1, the full variable domain is DTGVSQNPRHKITKRGQNVTFRCDPISEHNRLYWYRQTLGQGPEFLTYFQNEAQLEKSRLLSDRFSAERPKGSFSTLEIQRTEQGDSAMYLCASSSGTSGGNEQFFGPGTRLTVL.

V and J are TRBV7-9 and TRBJ2-7; 8 bases map to TRBD1. The junction had 6 bases not matched to a gene; V was cut back by 5 bases and J by 6 bases. This CDR3 spans 13 amino acids. Germline CDR1 reads SEHNR; CDR2 reads FQNEAQ (reference sequence). CDR3 coding DNA: TGTGCCAGCAGCACGCCCACAGGGGGCGAGCAGTACTTC. It is translated as CASSTPTGGEQYF.

The chain uses TRBV7-9 and TRBJ2-1, with no clear D. CDR3 length: 11 residues. Germline V gene lookup returns CDR1 SEHNR and CDR2 FQNEAQ (reference sequence). Trimming stripped 7 bases from V and 7 bases from J, with 8 bases between. CDR3 DNA: TGTGCCAGCACCCTTAAAAATGAGCAGTTCTTC. Protein product: CASTLKNEQFF.

In its sample, this clonotype was seen a few times. The CDR3 is CVVRVLGGKLFF. CDR3 DNA: TGTGTCGTCAGGGTCCTTGGTGGAAAACTGTTTTTT. This chain joins TRBV7-6 and TRBJ1-4; a possible D gene is TRBD1 (5 bases). This CDR3 region has 12 residues. Germline loops: CDR1 SGHVS, CDR2 FNYEAQ.